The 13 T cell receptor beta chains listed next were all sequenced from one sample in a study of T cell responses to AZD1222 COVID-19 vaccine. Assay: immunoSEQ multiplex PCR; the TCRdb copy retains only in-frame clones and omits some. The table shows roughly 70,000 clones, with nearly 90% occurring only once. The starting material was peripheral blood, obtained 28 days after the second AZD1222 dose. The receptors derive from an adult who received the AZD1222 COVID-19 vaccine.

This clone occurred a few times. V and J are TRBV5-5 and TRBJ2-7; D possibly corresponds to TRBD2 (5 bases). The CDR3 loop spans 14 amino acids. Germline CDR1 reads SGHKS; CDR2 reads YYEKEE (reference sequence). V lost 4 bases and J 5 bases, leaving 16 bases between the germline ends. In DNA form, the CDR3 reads TGTGCCAGCAGCCGTGTCGGACTGGTCGACGAGCAGTACGTC. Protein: CASSRVGLVDEQYV.

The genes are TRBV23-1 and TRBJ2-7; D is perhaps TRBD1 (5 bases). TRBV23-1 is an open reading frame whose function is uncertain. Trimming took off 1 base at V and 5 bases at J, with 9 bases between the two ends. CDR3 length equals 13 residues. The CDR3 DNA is TGCGCCAGCAGTCAATTGGACACGGACGAGCAGTACGTC. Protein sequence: CASSQLDTDEQYV.

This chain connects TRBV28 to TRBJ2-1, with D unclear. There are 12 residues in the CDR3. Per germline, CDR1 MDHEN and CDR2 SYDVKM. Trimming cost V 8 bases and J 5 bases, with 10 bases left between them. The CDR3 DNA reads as TGTGCCAGCGGGCCAAACGACAATGAGCAGTTCTTC. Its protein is CASGPNDNEQFF.

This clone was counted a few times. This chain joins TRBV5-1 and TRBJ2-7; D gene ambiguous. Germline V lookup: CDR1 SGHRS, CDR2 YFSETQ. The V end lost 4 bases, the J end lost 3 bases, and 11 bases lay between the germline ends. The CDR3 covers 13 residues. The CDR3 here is CASSPTSVYEQYF. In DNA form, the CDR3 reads TGCGCCAGCAGCCCCACTTCGGTCTACGAGCAGTACTTC.

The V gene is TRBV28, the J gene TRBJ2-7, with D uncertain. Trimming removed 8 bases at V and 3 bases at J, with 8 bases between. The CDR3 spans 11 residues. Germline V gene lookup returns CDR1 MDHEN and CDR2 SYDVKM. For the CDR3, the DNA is TGTGCCAGCCAATCCAACTACGAGCAGTACTTC. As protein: CASQSNYEQYF.

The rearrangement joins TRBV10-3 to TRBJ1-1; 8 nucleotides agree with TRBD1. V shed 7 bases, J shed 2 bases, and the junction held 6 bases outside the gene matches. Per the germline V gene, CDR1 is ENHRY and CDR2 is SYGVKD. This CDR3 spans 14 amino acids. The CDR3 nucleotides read TGTGCCATCACCGCCGACAGGGGAAACACTGAAGCTTTCTTT. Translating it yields CAITADRGNTEAFF.

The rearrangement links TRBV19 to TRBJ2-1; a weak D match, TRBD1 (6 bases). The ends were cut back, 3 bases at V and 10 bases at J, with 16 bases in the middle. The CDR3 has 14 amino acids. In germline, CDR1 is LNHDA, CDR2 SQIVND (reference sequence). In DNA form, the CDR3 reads TGTGCCAGTAGTATTAGGGGTACAGGGAACGAGCAGTTCTTC. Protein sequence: CASSIRGTGNEQFF.

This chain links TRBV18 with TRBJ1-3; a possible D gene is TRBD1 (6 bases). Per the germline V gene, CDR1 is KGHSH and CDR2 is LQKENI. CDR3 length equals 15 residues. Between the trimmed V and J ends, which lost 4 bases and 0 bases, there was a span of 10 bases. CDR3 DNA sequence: TGTGCCAGCTCACGGGACACCCTCTCTGGAAACACCATATATTTT. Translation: CASSRDTLSGNTIYF.

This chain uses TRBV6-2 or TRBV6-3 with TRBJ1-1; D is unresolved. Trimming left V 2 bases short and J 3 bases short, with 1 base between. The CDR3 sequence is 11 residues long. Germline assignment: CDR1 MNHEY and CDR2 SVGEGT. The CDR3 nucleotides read TGTGCCAGCAGTTACCACACTGAAGCTTTCTTT. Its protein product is CASSYHTEAFF.

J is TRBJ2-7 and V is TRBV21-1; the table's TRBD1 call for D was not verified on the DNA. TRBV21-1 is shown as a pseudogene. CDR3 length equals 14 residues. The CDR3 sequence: CASSKGGRVHEQYV. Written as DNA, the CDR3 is TGTGCCAGCAGCAAAGGAGGCAGGGTCCACGAGCAGTACGTC.

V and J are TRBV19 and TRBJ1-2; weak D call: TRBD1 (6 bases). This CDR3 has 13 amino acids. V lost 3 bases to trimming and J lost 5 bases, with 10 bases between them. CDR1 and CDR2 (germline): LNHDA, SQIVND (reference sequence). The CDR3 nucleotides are TGTGCCAGTAGTATCGGACAGCTGTATGGCTACACCTTC. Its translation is CASSIGQLYGYTF.

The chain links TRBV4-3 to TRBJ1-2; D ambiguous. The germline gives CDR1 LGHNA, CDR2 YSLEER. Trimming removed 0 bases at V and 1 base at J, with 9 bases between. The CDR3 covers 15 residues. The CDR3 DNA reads TGCGCCAGCAGCCAAGAAGGGTCCCTTAACTATGGCTACACCTTC. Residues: CASSQEGSLNYGYTF.

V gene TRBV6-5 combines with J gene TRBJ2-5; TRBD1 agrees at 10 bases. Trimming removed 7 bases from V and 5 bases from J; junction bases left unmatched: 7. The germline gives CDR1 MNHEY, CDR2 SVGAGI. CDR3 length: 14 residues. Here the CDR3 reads CASTWDRGGETQYF. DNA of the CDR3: TGTGCCAGCACTTGGGACAGGGGAGGTGAGACCCAGTACTTC.